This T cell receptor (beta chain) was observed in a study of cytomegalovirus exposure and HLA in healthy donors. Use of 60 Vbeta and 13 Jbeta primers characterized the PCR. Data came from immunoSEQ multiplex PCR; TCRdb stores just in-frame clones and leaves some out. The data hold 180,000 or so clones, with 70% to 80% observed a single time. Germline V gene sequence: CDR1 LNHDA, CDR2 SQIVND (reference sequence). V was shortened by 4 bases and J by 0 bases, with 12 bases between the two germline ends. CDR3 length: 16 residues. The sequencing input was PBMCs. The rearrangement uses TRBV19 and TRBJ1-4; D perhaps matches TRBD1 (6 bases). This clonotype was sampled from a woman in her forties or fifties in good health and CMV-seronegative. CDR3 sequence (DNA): TGTGCCAGTAGTACGGACAGTTTACCAACTAATGAAAAACTGTTTTTT. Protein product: CASSTDSLPTNEKLFF.